One and the same sample provided the 22 T cell receptor beta chains below, sequenced in a study of CD8 T cells in Susac syndrome. Random hexamers served to reverse transcribe roughly 0.45 to 1 ug RNA. Each CDR3 protein gets one entry after TCRdb re-called the immunoSEQ multiplex PCR reads with MiXCR. The data contain approximately 110,000 distinct CDR3 sequences, more than 85% of them singletons. Sequencing input: CD8+ T cells from PBMCs. The receptors originated from a human donor with multiple sclerosis.

This chain connects TRBV2 to TRBJ2-1, with D possibly called TRBD1 or TRBD2 (6 bases each). The CDR3 has 16 amino acids. The germline V and J ends were trimmed by 8 bases and 6 bases, with 23 bases remaining between them. Germline lookup yields CDR1 SNHLY and CDR2 FYNNEI. The CDR3 loop is CASSISGGDFRNEQFF. As DNA, the CDR3 is TGTGCCAGCTCTATCTCCGGGGGCGACTTTCGCAATGAGCAGTTCTTC.

In this sample, this clonotype turned up once. V is TRBV4-1 and J is TRBJ2-2; 7 nucleotides match TRBD1. V lost 4 bases, J lost 2 bases, and 10 bases stayed unmatched. The CDR3 has 17 residues. Germline lookup yields CDR1 MGHRA and CDR2 YSYEKL. CDR3 region: CASSLELHRGNTGELFF. CDR3 DNA: TGCGCCAGCAGCCTTGAACTCCACAGGGGTAACACCGGGGAGCTGTTTTTT.

The chain combines TRBV19 with TRBJ2-2, with 8 bases identical to TRBD1. The CDR3 is 16 residues long. CDR1 and CDR2 (germline): LNHDA, SQIVND (reference sequence). J was trimmed by 1 base and V by 6 bases; bases with no gene match: 7. The CDR3 DNA is TGTGCCAGTAGCTACAGACAGGGGTGGAACACCGGGGAGCTGTTTTTT. Translation gives CASSYRQGWNTGELFF. The full variable domain, with the rest looked up from reference TRBV19 and TRBJ2-2, is DGGITQSPKYLFRKEGQNVTLSCEQNLNHDAMYWYRQDPGQGLRLIYYSQIVNDFQKGDIAEGYSVSREKKESFPLTVTSAQKNPTAFYLCASSYRQGWNTGELFFGEGSRLTVL.

J is TRBJ1-2 and V is TRBV29-1, with D possibly being TRBD1 (5 bases). Per the germline V gene, CDR1 is SQVTM and CDR2 is ANQGSEA. V lost 5 bases and J 4 bases, leaving 17 bases between the germline ends. The CDR3 runs to 14 residues. DNA for the CDR3: TGCAGCGTTCCCCCAGTGGGGGGGGTCTATGGCTACACCTTC. It yields the protein CSVPPVGGVYGYTF.

The CDR3: CASSVGGLNQPQHF. DNA for the CDR3: TGTGCCAGCAGCGTCGGGGGATTGAATCAGCCCCAGCATTTT. The gene calls are TRBV9 and TRBJ1-5; D is perhaps TRBD1 (5 bases). This CDR3 has 14 amino acids. CDR1 SGDLS and CDR2 YYNGEE come from the germline V gene. V gave up 2 bases and J gave up 4 bases, with 10 bases separating them.

The chain carries TRBV6-5 and TRBJ2-5; D may be TRBD1 (6 bases). CDR1 MNHEY and CDR2 SVGAGI come from the germline V gene. This CDR3 spans 16 amino acids. The V gene lost 2 bases and the J gene lost 6 bases, with 19 bases spanning the gap. CDR3 region: CASSYVRGPGAKTQYF. The CDR3 coding sequence is TGTGCCAGCAGTTACGTGAGGGGTCCAGGGGCAAAGACCCAGTACTTC.

The chain links TRBV19 to TRBJ2-6; D is uncertain. CDR1 and CDR2 from the germline V gene are LNHDA and SQIVND (reference sequence). V lost 8 bases, J lost 1 base, and 12 bases lay in between. This CDR3 is built from 15 residues. The CDR3 protein is CASSPYNSGANVLTF. The CDR3 DNA follows: TGTGCCAGTTCTCCTTACAATTCTGGGGCCAACGTCCTGACTTTC.

This clonotype was recorded a few times. The chain has TRBV4-1 and TRBJ2-7, with 9 bases fitting TRBD2. CDR3 length: 13 residues. Germline V lookup: CDR1 MGHRA, CDR2 YSYEKL. J lost 6 bases, V lost 4 bases, and 4 bases had no gene match. The CDR3 bases are TGCGCCAGCAGCCCGGGACTAGCCGGCGAGCAGTACGTC. Translation: CASSPGLAGEQYV.

The V and J genes are TRBV29-1 and TRBJ1-3; D is uncertain. The CDR3 is made up of 16 amino acids. Germline CDR1 SQVTM, CDR2 ANQGSEA. V dropped 3 bases and J dropped 2 bases, with 17 bases sitting between them. In DNA form, the CDR3 reads TGCAGCGTTGAGCTACGGAACCTCTGGCCTGGAAACACCATATATTTT. This gives the protein CSVELRNLWPGNTIYF.

The chain joins TRBV4-1 to TRBJ1-4; perhaps TRBD1 as D (6 bases). The CDR3 spans 15 residues. Germline assignment: CDR1 MGHRA and CDR2 YSYEKL. V lost 0 bases to trimming and J lost 8 bases, with 13 bases between them. The CDR3 reads CASSQDPGAGEKLFF. For the CDR3, the DNA is TGCGCCAGCAGCCAAGATCCAGGGGCGGGGGAAAAACTGTTTTTT.

CDR3 DNA: TGCGCCAGCAGCCTCGTCTTCCTGGGCTCTGGGGCCAACGTCCTGACTTTC. It translates to CASSLVFLGSGANVLTF. The chain has TRBV5-1 and TRBJ2-6, with unresolved D. Between the trimmed V and J ends, which lost 4 bases and 0 bases, there was a span of 14 bases. Per germline, CDR1 SGHRS and CDR2 YFSETQ. This CDR3 region has 17 residues.

The rearrangement links TRBV20-1 to TRBJ2-5; possibly TRBD1 for D (6 bases). The length of the CDR3 is 14 residues. CDR1 is DFQATT, CDR2 SNEGSKA, per germline (reference sequence). The germline V and J ends were trimmed by 5 bases and 0 bases, with 13 bases remaining between them. CDR3 DNA: TGCAGTGCTGGTTATGCAGGGGACCAAGAGACCCAGTACTTC. Translation: CSAGYAGDQETQYF.

The CDR3, as DNA: TGTGCCAGCAGCTTGGGGGCCGGCGCCTACGAGCAGTACTTC. Translated, it gives CASSLGAGAYEQYF. The genes are TRBV5-6 and TRBJ2-7; D gene uncertain. CDR1 is SGHDT, CDR2 YYEEEE, per germline. Between the trimmed V and J ends, which lost 0 bases and 2 bases, there was a span of 9 bases. There are 14 residues in the CDR3.

The V gene is TRBV20-1, the J gene TRBJ2-1; 7 nucleotides match TRBD2. J gave up 3 bases and V 0 bases, and 8 bases lay outside the gene matches. Per germline, CDR1 DFQATT and CDR2 SNEGSKA (reference sequence). CDR3 length equals 16 residues. This CDR3 is CSARDRWEGLYNEQFF. The DNA of the CDR3 is TGCAGTGCTAGAGATCGTTGGGAGGGGCTCTACAATGAGCAGTTCTTC.

This clonotype was counted a few times. The chain combines TRBV30 with TRBJ1-1, with D possibly matching TRBD1 (6 bases). V lost 1 base, J lost 0 bases, and 6 bases lay in between. CDR1 is GTSNPN, CDR2 SVGIG, per germline (reference sequence). This CDR3 is 13 amino acids long. The CDR3 nucleotides are TGTGCCTGGAGTGAGGGGGTGAACACTGAAGCTTTCTTT. It encodes CAWSEGVNTEAFF.

The chain has TRBV9 and TRBJ2-5; D unclear. This CDR3 contains 15 residues. V shed 0 bases and J shed 5 bases, with 14 bases lying between them. Germline V gene lookup returns CDR1 SGDLS and CDR2 YYNGEE. For the CDR3, the DNA is TGTGCCAGCAGCGTAGGGGATTCGAATCGGGAGACCCAGTACTTC. Residues: CASSVGDSNRETQYF.

In this sample, this clonotype turned up once. The chain links TRBV5-6 to TRBJ2-7; TRBD1 matches at 8 bases. The CDR3 has 14 residues. CDR1 and CDR2 from the germline V gene are SGHDT and YYEEEE. Unmatched junction bases numbered 3, after V lost 3 bases and J lost 1 base. DNA of the CDR3: TGTGCCAGCAGCTATGGGACAGGTTCCTACGAGCAGTACGTC. Translation gives CASSYGTGSYEQYV.

This rearrangement joins TRBV7-8 to TRBJ2-3; 7 nucleotides line up with TRBD2. CDR1 SGHVS and CDR2 FQNEAQ come from the germline V gene. The CDR3 length is 16 residues. The ends lost 2 bases at V and 0 bases at J; junction bases unmatched: 5. CDR3 nucleotides: TGTGCCAGCAGCTTATGGCGGGAGCCTAGCACAGATACGCAGTATTTT. This sequence encodes CASSLWREPSTDTQYF.

This clonotype has just one count. This chain uses TRBV5-1 with TRBJ2-2; D ambiguous. V was clipped by 0 bases and J by 3 bases, with 6 bases between them. CDR3 size: 14 residues. Germline lookup yields CDR1 SGHRS and CDR2 YFSETQ. The CDR3 loop is CASSLEVDTGELFF. CDR3 coding DNA: TGCGCCAGCAGCTTGGAAGTCGACACCGGGGAGCTGTTTTTT.

The gene calls are TRBV10-3 and TRBJ2-1; 10 positions agree with TRBD1. Germline V gene lookup returns CDR1 ENHRY and CDR2 SYGVKD. This CDR3 comprises 16 residues. Trimming took 3 bases from V and 5 from J; bases not matched to a gene: 7. CDR3 nucleotides: TGTGCCATCAGTGATCCGGGGACAGGGGACCACAATGAGCAGTTCTTC. Its protein is CAISDPGTGDHNEQFF.

V is TRBV12-3 or TRBV12-4 and J is TRBJ2-1; 7 bases match TRBD1. The CDR3 loop spans 14 amino acids. With 4 bases clipped from V and 8 bases from J, the junction kept 8 bases outside the gene matches. This CDR3 reads CASSYGQAVDEQFF. In DNA form, the CDR3 reads TGTGCCAGCAGTTACGGACAGGCGGTCGATGAGCAGTTCTTC.

This chain joins TRBV28 and TRBJ1-4, with 7 positions matching TRBD1. The CDR3 runs 15 residues. Per germline, CDR1 MDHEN and CDR2 SYDVKM. V gave up 7 bases and J gave up 4 bases; unmatched junction bases: 9. The CDR3 reads CASTSYRGHNEKLFF. CDR3 nucleotide sequence: TGTGCCAGCACCTCCTACAGGGGCCATAATGAAAAACTGTTTTTT.